Listed below are T cell receptor beta chains from one sample, sequenced in a study of blood T cell repertoires in COVID-19. Method: immunoSEQ multiplex PCR; TCRdb's copy keeps in-frame clones and lacks some. The data contain more than 140,000 clones, 65% to 90% of them singletons. The sequenced material came from peripheral blood. The receptor set was obtained from a woman aged 45-60 years in a cohort sampled during active or convalescent COVID-19. The CDR3 runs from the conserved cysteine through the conserved F or W. The order of the fields is V gene, CDR3 protein.

TRBV5-1,CASSLATDRGLAKNIQYF
TRBV14,CASSYGTPDNEQFF
TRBV19,CATRAGEVPLAKNIQYF
TRBV2,CASSERAPSGSNTGELFF
TRBV5-6,CASVPAGPNYGYTF
TRBV5-5,CAGALSGTGTYEQYF
TRBV2,CAREQGMNTEAFF
TRBV5-4,CASSTTGASRGYTF
TRBV18,CASSPQGLASRSSGNTIYF
TRBV10-1,CASSDYAGAYTEAFF
TRBV20-1,CSASRVMNTEAFF
TRBV6-2/TRBV6-3,CASSYPDRGKSNEKLFF
TRBV7-9,CASSSNRAYSGNTIYF
TRBV7-2,CASTGRDSPLHF
TRBV7-8,CASSLGGSGRDYEQYF
TRBV9,CASSPSRGMAEAFF
TRBV7-3,CASSSTGTGGGYTF
TRBV19,CASRSGVIGTEAFF
TRBV13,CASSARSTGPIYGYTF
TRBV6-5,CASSEDPYYGYTF
TRBV19,CASQRGPNSPLHF
TRBV18,CASSGLAGHIDTQYF
TRBV30,CASKRGAQGEQYF
TRBV12-3/TRBV12-4,CASSLPGRTEAFF
TRBV7-6,CASSLGTSGGRHTGELFF
TRBV4-3,CASSQDLLAGGTDTQYF
TRBV24-1,CATSDPGTAYEQYF
TRBV6-2/TRBV6-3,CASSGQLGNTIYF
TRBV6-5,CAKGDTNTGELFF
TRBV7-9,CASSLRLAVTNEQFF
TRBV6-2/TRBV6-3,CASSYYREGEQFF
TRBV2,CASGTGTYEQYF
TRBV19,CASSATTGPGPQHF
TRBV11-2,CASSLGTGGISEQYF
TRBV19,CASSPPTFGVNQPQHF
TRBV13,CASSLGIQGREKLFF
TRBV24-1,CATSGQGEQGKNIQYF
TRBV2,CASSPDREYEQFF
TRBV7-3,CASSLTSRASHNEQFF
TRBV29-1,CSVDTLAGGSSYNEQFF
TRBV5-1,CASSLEALSGELFF
TRBV9,CASSVRQDKASPLHF
TRBV15,CATHRSGDGYGYTF
TRBV23-1,CASQTPGHEFPYNEQFF
TRBV27,CASRGRQAYSGANVLTF
TRBV24-1,CATSEPGGNQPQHF
TRBV4-2,CASSPGLGTTSEQYF
TRBV24-1,CATSDLIPSAGGRNEQFF
TRBV18,CASSNAVGSRHF
TRBV9,CASSNQGSQPQHF
TRBV19,CASSIDPDSENIQYF